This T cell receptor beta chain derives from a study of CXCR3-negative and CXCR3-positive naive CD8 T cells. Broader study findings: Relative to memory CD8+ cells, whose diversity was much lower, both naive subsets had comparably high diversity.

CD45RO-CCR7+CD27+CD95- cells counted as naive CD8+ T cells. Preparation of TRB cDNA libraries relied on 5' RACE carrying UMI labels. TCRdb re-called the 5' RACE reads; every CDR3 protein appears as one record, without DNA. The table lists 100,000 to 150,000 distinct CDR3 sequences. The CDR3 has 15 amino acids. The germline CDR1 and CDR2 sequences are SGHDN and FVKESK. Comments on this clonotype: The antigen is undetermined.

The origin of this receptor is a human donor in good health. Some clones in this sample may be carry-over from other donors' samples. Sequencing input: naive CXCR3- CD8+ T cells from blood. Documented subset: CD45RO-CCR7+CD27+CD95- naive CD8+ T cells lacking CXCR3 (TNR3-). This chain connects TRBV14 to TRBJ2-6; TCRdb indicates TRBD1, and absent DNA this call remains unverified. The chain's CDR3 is CASKQGASGANVLTF.